These 4 T cell receptor beta chains share one sample of origin, sequenced in a study of PD-L1 blockade in urothelial cancer. Measured with immunoSEQ multiplex PCR; TCRdb has only the in-frame clones, and not every one. Here the sample spans 35,000 to 45,000 clones, roughly 85% being singletons. Time point given: peripheral blood 6 weeks after treatment start. The specimen was PBMCs, collected around atezolizumab (anti-PD-L1) treatment. These receptors all come from a man between 65 and 85 years old with urothelial cancer.

The CDR3, as DNA: TGTGCCAGCAGTTACCGGGGTGGCTACACCTTC. Translation gives CASSYRGGYTF. The rearrangement uses TRBV6-5 and TRBJ1-2; D unclear. The CDR3 extends over 11 amino acids. Germline V gene data show CDR1 as MNHEY and CDR2 as SVGAGI. Trimming took off 2 bases at V and 7 bases at J, with 5 bases between the two ends.

The V and J genes are TRBV4-2 and TRBJ2-4; the match to TRBD2 covers 8 bases. Germline V gives CDR1 LGHNA, CDR2 YNFKEQ. CDR3 length: 14 residues. V shed 5 bases and J 8 bases; nucleotides not matched to a gene: 8. In nucleotides, the CDR3 is TGTGCCAGCAGCATGGGACTAGTTTCCGACATTCAGTACTTC. Translated: CASSMGLVSDIQYF.

Only one count was recorded for this clone. The chain uses TRBV5-1 and TRBJ1-1, with 7 nucleotides matching TRBD1. V lost 0 bases, J lost 7 bases, and 9 bases stayed unmatched. The CDR3 length is 15 residues. Germline assignment: CDR1 SGHRS and CDR2 YFSETQ. CDR3 amino acids: CASSLEGTDLDEAFF. For the CDR3, the DNA is TGCGCCAGCAGCTTGGAGGGGACAGACCTGGATGAAGCTTTCTTT.

The V and J genes are TRBV5-1 and TRBJ2-1, with 7 positions matching TRBD1. The V segment lost 5 bases and the J segment 4 bases; nucleotides outside the gene matches: 9. This CDR3 region has 15 residues. CDR1 and CDR2 (germline): SGHRS, YFSETQ. Here the CDR3 reads CASRPRQGSYNEQFF. The CDR3 bases are TGCGCCAGCAGACCGAGACAGGGTAGTTACAATGAGCAGTTCTTC.